The 19 T cell receptor beta chains presented below share a single source sample, sequenced in a study of T cells in tumors and immune-related adverse events. Sequencing used immunoSEQ multiplex PCR; TCRdb keeps in-frame clones, though not all of them. The table lists around 10,000 clones, just under 95% of them singletons. The starting material was lymph node tissue, obtained from a patient treated with anti-PD-1 therapy. These receptor sequences come from a female donor with metastatic renal cell carcinoma.

The rearrangement joins TRBV11-3 to TRBJ2-1, with a tentative D call TRBD1 (6 bases). Deletions cut 0 bases from V and 9 bases from J, with 15 bases between. CDR1 is SGHNT and CDR2 is YENEEA in the germline V gene. The CDR3 covers 15 residues. CDR3 nucleotide sequence: TGTGCCAGCAGCTTAGAACAGGGCGCAGATCCTGAGCAGTTCTTC. This codes for CASSLEQGADPEQFF.

The chain is built from TRBV18 and TRBJ2-5; the D gene could be TRBD1 or TRBD2 (6 bases each). The CDR3 extends over 15 amino acids. Looked up from germline, CDR1 is KGHSH and CDR2 is LQKENI. Trimming shortened V by 1 base and J by 3 bases, and 12 bases separated the two germline ends. CDR3 in amino acids: CASSPLKGGEETQYF. For the CDR3, the DNA is TGTGCCAGCTCACCACTGAAGGGGGGCGAAGAGACCCAGTACTTC.

This clone showed up just once. This chain joins TRBV4-2 and TRBJ1-4; no definite D call. The germline V gene encodes CDR1 LGHNA and CDR2 YNFKEQ. Between the trimmed V and J ends, which lost 0 bases and 6 bases, there was a span of 5 bases. The CDR3 length is 13 residues. CDR3 bases: TGTGCCAGCAGCCAAGAATTTCATGAAAAACTGTTTTTT. This translates into CASSQEFHEKLFF.

This clone was seen a few times. This chain joins TRBV10-1 and TRBJ2-7, with D tentatively TRBD2 (6 bases). V was cut by 3 bases and J by 3 bases, with 15 bases left in between. CDR1 and CDR2 (germline): WNHNN, SYGVQD (reference sequence). The CDR3 totals 15 residues. CDR3 DNA: TGCGCCAGCAGTGACCCGGGGCAGGGAGGCTACGAGCAGTACTTC. Protein product: CASSDPGQGGYEQYF.

The CDR3 sequence is CASSRSNQPQHF. CDR3 in DNA: TGTGCCAGCAGCAGGAGTAATCAGCCCCAGCATTTT. The chain employs TRBV7-9 and TRBJ1-5; D is undetermined. V was clipped by 5 bases and J by 4 bases, with 6 bases between them. Germline V gene data show CDR1 as SEHNR and CDR2 as FQNEAQ (reference sequence). CDR3 length: 12 amino acids. The entire variable domain, with the rest obtained from reference TRBV7-9 and TRBJ1-5, is as follows: DTGVSQNPRHKITKRGQNVTFRCDPISEHNRLYWYRQTLGQGPEFLTYFQNEAQLEKSRLLSDRFSAERPKGSFSTLEIQRTEQGDSAMYLCASSRSNQPQHFGDGTRLSIL.

This sequence joins TRBV6-6 and TRBJ2-3; 7 positions match TRBD2. The germline gives CDR1 MNHNY, CDR2 SVGAGI (reference sequence). The V and J ends lost 6 bases and 2 bases, in that order; junction bases with no gene match: 5. The CDR3 runs 14 residues. CDR3 region: CASSWGGNTDTQYF. CDR3 nucleotide sequence: TGTGCCAGCAGCTGGGGGGGGAACACAGATACGCAGTATTTT.

The rearrangement uses TRBV11-1 and TRBJ2-7; 12 nucleotides match TRBD2. There are 17 residues in the CDR3. Germline V gene data show CDR1 as SGHAT and CDR2 as FQDESV (reference sequence). The V segment lost 4 bases and the J segment 7 bases; nucleotides outside the gene matches: 14. The CDR3 nucleotides read TGTGCCAGCAGCTCGCCTAGCGGGAGGGCTCCGTGGGGGGAGCAGTACTTC. Translation: CASSSPSGRAPWGEQYF.

The chain recombines TRBV27 with TRBJ1-3; maybe TRBD1 (5 bases). The germline V and J ends were trimmed by 5 bases and 4 bases, with 15 bases remaining between them. Germline V lookup: CDR1 MNHEY, CDR2 SMNVEV (reference sequence). This CDR3 contains 15 residues. The CDR3 sequence: CASSLRQGSGNTIYF. DNA for the CDR3: TGTGCCAGCAGTCTTCGTCAGGGATCGGGAAACACCATATATTTT.

V and J are TRBV28 and TRBJ1-1; D unclear. This CDR3 has 12 residues. V dropped 6 bases and J dropped 4 bases, with 9 bases sitting between them. Germline assignment: CDR1 MDHEN and CDR2 SYDVKM. The CDR3 nucleotides read TGTGCCAGCAGAGCGGGTGGCACTGAAGCTTTCTTT. This sequence encodes CASRAGGTEAFF.

V is TRBV28 and J is TRBJ2-1; 7 nucleotides align to TRBD2. CDR3 length: 18 amino acids. J gave up 2 bases and V 2 bases, and 12 bases lay outside the gene matches. The germline V gene encodes CDR1 MDHEN and CDR2 SYDVKM. The chain's CDR3 is CASSLPHESGRAYNEQFF. CDR3 sequence (DNA): TGTGCCAGCAGTTTACCTCACGAAAGTGGGAGGGCCTACAATGAGCAGTTCTTC.

The rearrangement joins TRBV27 to TRBJ2-1; TRBD2 aligns across 8 bases. J lost 4 bases, V lost 6 bases, and 14 bases had no gene match. The germline gives CDR1 MNHEY, CDR2 SMNVEV (reference sequence). The CDR3 has 17 residues. CDR3 sequence reads: CASRGGLQRGLYNEQFF. The CDR3 bases are TGTGCCAGCAGAGGAGGGTTGCAGCGGGGGTTATACAATGAGCAGTTCTTC.

The chain recombines TRBV5-1 with TRBJ2-5; D call uncertain. V gave up 0 bases and J gave up 2 bases, with 11 bases separating them. This CDR3 has 15 amino acids. CDR1 SGHRS and CDR2 YFSETQ come from the germline V gene. In DNA form, the CDR3 reads TGCGCCAGCAGCTTGGCCTCGATTACACAAGAGACCCAGTACTTC. Translating it yields CASSLASITQETQYF. The full variable domain, completed using reference TRBV5-1 and TRBJ2-5, is KAGVTQTPRYLIKTRGQQVTLSCSPISGHRSVSWYQQTPGQGLQFLFEYFSETQRNKGNFPGRFSGRQFSNSRSEMNVSTLELGDSALYLCASSLASITQETQYFGPGTRLLVL.

The rearrangement uses TRBV4-3 and TRBJ1-4; TRBD1 matches 9 bases. V lost 4 bases, J lost 8 bases, and 11 bases stayed unmatched. The CDR3 runs to 16 residues. Germline-derived CDR1 and CDR2 are LGHNA and YSLEER. CDR3 nucleotides: TGCGCCAGCAGCCGAAAATGGACAGGGGAAAGCGAAAAACTGTTTTTT. It encodes CASSRKWTGESEKLFF.

This chain links TRBV6-1 with TRBJ2-7, with 10 nucleotides matching TRBD1. V shed 7 bases, J shed 3 bases, and the junction held 9 bases outside the gene matches. Germline assignment: CDR1 MNHNS and CDR2 SASEGT. CDR3 length equals 15 residues. CDR3 nucleotide sequence: TGTGCCAGCATCCGGGGGGGGACAGGGGTCTACGAGCAGTACTTC. Its translation: CASIRGGTGVYEQYF.

The chain recombines TRBV15 with TRBJ2-7, with 7 bases that match TRBD1. Germline V CDR1 and CDR2: LNHNV, YYDKDF (reference sequence). This CDR3 has 13 residues. The V segment lost 4 bases and the J segment 6 bases; nucleotides outside the gene matches: 6. The DNA for the CDR3 is TGTGCCACCAGCAAAAACACAGGGGTCGAGCAGTACTTC. Residues: CATSKNTGVEQYF.

V usage is TRBV30 and J usage is TRBJ2-7; TRBD1 might be the D (6 bases). V was clipped by 5 bases and J by 1 base, with 9 bases between them. The CDR3 spans 12 residues. Germline V gene data show CDR1 as GTSNPN and CDR2 as SVGIG (reference sequence). CDR3 sequence (DNA): TGTGCCTGGGCGACAGGTTCCTACGAGCAGTACTTC. Translation: CAWATGSYEQYF.

V gene TRBV5-1 combines with J gene TRBJ1-1; D ambiguous. The CDR3 extends over 15 amino acids. CDR1 and CDR2 (germline): SGHRS, YFSETQ. Trimming stripped 4 bases from V and 11 bases from J, with 24 bases between. In nucleotides, the CDR3 is TGCGCCAGCAGCCCGGGGTCTCAAAGAACTCGCGTGGCTTTCTTT. Translation: CASSPGSQRTRVAFF.

The rearrangement links TRBV7-8 to TRBJ2-2; D is ambiguous. The length of the CDR3 is 13 residues. CDR1 and CDR2 (germline): SGHVS, FQNEAQ. Deletions cut 1 base from V and 3 bases from J, with 3 bases between. Here the CDR3 DNA reads TGTGCCAGCAGCTTAGGTCACACCGGGGAGCTGTTTTTT. This sequence encodes CASSLGHTGELFF.

The chain is built from TRBV18 and TRBJ1-4; D not resolved. The CDR3 has 12 amino acids. Germline V gene sequence: CDR1 KGHSH, CDR2 LQKENI. Trimming left V 2 bases short and J 13 bases short, with 11 bases between. The CDR3 nucleotides are TGTGCCAGCTCACCAGGCTCTGTCGGACTGTTTTTT. Protein product: CASSPGSVGLFF. Combining the CDR3 with reference TRBV18 and TRBJ1-4 gives the whole variable domain NAGVMQNPRHLVRRRGQEARLRCSPMKGHSHVYWYRQLPEEGLKFMVYLQKENIIDESGMPKERFSAEFPKEGPSILRIQQVVRGDSAAYFCASSPGSVGLFFGSGTQLSVL.